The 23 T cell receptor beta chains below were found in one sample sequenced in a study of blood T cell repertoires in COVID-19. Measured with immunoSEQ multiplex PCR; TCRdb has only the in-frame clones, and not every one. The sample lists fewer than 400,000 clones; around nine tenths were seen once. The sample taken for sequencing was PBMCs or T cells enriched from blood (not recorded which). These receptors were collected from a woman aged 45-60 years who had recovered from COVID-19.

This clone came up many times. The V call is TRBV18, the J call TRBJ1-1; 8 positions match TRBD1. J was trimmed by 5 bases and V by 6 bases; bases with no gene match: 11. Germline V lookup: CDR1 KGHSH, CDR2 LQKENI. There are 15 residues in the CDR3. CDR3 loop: CASSLDDRGKTEAFF. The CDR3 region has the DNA TGTGCCAGCTCGCTTGACGACAGGGGTAAGACTGAAGCTTTCTTT. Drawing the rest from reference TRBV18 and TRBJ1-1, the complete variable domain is NAGVMQNPRHLVRRRGQEARLRCSPMKGHSHVYWYRQLPEEGLKFMVYLQKENIIDESGMPKERFSAEFPKEGPSILRIQQVVRGDSAAYFCASSLDDRGKTEAFFGQGTRLTVV.

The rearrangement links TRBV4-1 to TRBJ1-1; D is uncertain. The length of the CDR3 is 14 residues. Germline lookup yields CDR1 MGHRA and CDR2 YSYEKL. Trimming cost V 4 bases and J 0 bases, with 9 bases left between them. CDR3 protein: CASSLGPLNTEAFF. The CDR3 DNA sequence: TGCGCCAGCAGCCTTGGGCCCTTGAACACTGAAGCTTTCTTT.

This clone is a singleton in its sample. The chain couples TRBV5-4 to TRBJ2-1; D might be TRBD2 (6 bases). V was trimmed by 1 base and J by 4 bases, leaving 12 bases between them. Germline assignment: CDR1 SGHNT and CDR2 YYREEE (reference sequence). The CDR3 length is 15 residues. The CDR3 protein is CASSLFGGAYNEQFF. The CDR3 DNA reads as TGTGCCAGCAGCTTGTTTGGCGGGGCTTACAATGAGCAGTTCTTC.

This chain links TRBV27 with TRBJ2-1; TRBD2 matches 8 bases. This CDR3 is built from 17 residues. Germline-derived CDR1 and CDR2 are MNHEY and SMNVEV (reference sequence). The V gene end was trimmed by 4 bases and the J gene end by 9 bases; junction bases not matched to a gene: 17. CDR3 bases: TGTGCCAGCAGTTACCGGGGACTAGGGGATTTCGCAATTGAGCAGTTCTTC. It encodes CASSYRGLGDFAIEQFF.

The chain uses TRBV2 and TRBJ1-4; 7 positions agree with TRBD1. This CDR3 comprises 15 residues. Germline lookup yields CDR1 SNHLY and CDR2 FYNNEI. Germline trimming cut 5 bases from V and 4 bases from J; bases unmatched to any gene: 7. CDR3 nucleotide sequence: TGTGCCAGCAGTCTAATGGACAGGAGTAATGAAAAACTGTTTTTT. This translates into CASSLMDRSNEKLFF.

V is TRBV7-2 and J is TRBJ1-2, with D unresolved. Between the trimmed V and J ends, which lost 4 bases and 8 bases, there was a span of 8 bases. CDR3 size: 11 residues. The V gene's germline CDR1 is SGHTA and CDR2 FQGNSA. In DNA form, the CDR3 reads TGTGCCAGCAGCTCAGGAGGGGGCTACACCTTC. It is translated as CASSSGGGYTF. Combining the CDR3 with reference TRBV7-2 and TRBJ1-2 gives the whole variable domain GAGVSQSPSNKVTEKGKDVELRCDPISGHTALYWYRQSLGQGLEFLIYFQGNSAPDKSGLPSDRFSAERTGGSVSTLTIQRTQQEDSAVYLCASSSGGGYTFGSGTRLTVV.

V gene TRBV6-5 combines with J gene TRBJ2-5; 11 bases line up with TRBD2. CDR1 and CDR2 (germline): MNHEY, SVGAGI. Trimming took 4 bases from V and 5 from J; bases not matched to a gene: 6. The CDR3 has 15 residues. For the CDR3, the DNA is TGTGCCAGCAGTTCCTTTAGCGGGGGGGGCGAGACCCAGTACTTC. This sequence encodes CASSSFSGGGETQYF.

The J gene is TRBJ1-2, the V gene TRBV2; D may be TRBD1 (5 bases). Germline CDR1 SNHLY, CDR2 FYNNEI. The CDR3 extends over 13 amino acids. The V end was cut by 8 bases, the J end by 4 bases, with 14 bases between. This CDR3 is CASARALAYGYTF. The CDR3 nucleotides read TGTGCCAGCGCCAGGGCTCTTGCCTATGGCTACACCTTC.

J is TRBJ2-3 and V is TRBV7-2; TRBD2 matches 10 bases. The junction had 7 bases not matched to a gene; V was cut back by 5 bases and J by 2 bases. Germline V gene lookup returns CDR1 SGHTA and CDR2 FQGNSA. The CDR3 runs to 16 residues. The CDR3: CASSPSLAGATDTQYF. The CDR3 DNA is TGTGCCAGCAGCCCGAGCCTAGCGGGGGCCACAGATACGCAGTATTTT.

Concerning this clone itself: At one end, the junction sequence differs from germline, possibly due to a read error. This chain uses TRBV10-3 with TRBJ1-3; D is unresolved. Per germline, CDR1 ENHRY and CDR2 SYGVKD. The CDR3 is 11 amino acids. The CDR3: CATNLGDTIYF. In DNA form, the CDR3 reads TGTGCCACGAACCTTGGAGACACCATATATTTT.

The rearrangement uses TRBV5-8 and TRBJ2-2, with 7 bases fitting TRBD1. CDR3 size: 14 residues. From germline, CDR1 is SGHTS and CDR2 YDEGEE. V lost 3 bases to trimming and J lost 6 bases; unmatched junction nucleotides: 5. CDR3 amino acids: CASSSGQRAGELFF. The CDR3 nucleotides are TGTGCCAGCAGCTCGGGACAGAGGGCCGGGGAGCTGTTTTTT.

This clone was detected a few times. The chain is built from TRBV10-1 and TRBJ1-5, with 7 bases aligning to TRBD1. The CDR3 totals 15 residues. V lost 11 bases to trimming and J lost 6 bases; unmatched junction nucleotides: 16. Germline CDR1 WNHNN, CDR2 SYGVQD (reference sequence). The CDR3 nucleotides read TGCGCCCATGGCAATAGCGGCAGGGGGAGTCAGCCCCAGCATTTT. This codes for CAHGNSGRGSQPQHF.

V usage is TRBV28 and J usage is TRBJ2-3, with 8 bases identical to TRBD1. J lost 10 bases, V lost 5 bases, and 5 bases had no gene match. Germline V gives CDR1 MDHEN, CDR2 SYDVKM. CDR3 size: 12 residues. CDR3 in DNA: TGTGCCAGCAGTCTCCGGACAGGGCCGCAGTATTTT. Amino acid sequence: CASSLRTGPQYF.

CDR3 sequence reads: CASSVEGNYGYTF. CDR3 sequence (DNA): TGTGCCAGCAGCGTAGAGGGGAACTATGGCTACACCTTC. The chain links TRBV9 to TRBJ1-2; D may be TRBD1 (5 bases). Per the germline V gene, CDR1 is SGDLS and CDR2 is YYNGEE. Deletions cut 0 bases from V and 2 bases from J, with 5 bases between. The CDR3 has 13 residues.

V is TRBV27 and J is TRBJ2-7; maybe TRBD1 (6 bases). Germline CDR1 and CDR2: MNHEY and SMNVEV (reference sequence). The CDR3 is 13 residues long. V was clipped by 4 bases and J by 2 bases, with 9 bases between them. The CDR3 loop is CASSYDRTYEQYF. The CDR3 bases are TGTGCCAGCAGTTATGACAGGACCTACGAGCAGTACTTC.

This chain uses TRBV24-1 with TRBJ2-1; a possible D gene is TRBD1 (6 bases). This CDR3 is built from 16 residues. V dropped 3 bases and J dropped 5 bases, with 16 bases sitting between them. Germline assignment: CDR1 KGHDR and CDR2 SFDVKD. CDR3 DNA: TGTGCCACCAGTGATGCCGGGACACCCGCTAACAATGAGCAGTTCTTC. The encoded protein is CATSDAGTPANNEQFF.

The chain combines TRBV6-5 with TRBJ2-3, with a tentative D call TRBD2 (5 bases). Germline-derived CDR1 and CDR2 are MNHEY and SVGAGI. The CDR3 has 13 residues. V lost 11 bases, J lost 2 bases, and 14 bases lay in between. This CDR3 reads CASGGSHTDTQYF. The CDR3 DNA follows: TGTGCCTCCGGAGGCTCGCACACAGATACGCAGTATTTT.

CDR3 sequence reads: CASRITGDTEAFF. CDR3 coding DNA: TGCGCCAGCAGAATAACAGGGGACACTGAAGCTTTCTTT. The chain has TRBV5-1 and TRBJ1-1; TRBD1 matches at 7 bases. V trimming: 5 bases; J trimming: 3 bases; junction bases outside the gene matches: 4. The CDR3 runs to 13 residues. The germline gives CDR1 SGHRS, CDR2 YFSETQ.

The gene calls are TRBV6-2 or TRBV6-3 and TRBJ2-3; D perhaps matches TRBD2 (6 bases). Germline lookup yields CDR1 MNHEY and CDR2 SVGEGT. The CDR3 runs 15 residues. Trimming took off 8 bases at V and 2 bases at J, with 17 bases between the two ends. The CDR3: CASGRDFVNTDTQYF. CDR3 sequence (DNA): TGTGCCAGCGGCCGGGACTTTGTAAACACAGATACGCAGTATTTT.

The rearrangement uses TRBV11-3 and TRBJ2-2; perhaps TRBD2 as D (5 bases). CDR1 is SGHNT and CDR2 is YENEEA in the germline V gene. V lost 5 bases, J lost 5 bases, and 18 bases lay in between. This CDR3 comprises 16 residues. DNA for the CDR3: TGTGCCAGCAGCCCTCGCGGGCCCCTAGGGACCGGGGAGCTGTTTTTT. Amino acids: CASSPRGPLGTGELFF.

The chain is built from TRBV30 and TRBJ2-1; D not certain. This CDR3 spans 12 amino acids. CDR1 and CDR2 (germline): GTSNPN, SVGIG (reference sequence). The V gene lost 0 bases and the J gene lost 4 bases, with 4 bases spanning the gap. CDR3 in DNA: TGTGCCTGGAGTGTACGGTACAATGAGCAGTTCTTC. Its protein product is CAWSVRYNEQFF.

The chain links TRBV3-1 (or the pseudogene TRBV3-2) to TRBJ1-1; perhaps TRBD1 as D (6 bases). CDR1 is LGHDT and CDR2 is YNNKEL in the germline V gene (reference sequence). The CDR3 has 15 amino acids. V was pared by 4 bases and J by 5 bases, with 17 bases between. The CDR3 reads CASSPDRLGSTEAFF. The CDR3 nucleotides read TGTGCCAGCAGCCCTGACAGGTTAGGAAGTACTGAAGCTTTCTTT.

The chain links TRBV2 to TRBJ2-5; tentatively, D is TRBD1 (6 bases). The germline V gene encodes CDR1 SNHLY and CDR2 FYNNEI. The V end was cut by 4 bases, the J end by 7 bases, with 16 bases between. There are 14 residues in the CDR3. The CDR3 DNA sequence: TGTGCCAGCAGTGTCACCCAGGGGTGGAGGACCCAGTACTTC. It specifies CASSVTQGWRTQYF.